Below are 2 T cell receptor beta chains sequenced from a single sample in a study of blood T cells in healthy people across ages. A second PCR, run for roughly 7 to 12 cycles, used a sample-barcoded 5' primer plus a J-beta primer mix. TCRdb used MiXCR to reprocess the 5' RACE reads, holding one entry per CDR3 protein. The sample gives roughly 830,000 distinct CDR3 sequences, 62% of which show up once; 25% to 35% is in the top ten. Source material: blood. These TCRs come from a man between 25 and 39 years old in good health.

This rearrangement joins TRBV12-3 or TRBV12-4 to TRBJ1-2; maybe TRBD1 (5 bases). The CDR3 runs 15 residues. The V and J ends lost 6 bases and 4 bases respectively, with 18 bases between them. In DNA, the CDR3 is TGTGCCAGCAGCTTAACGTTACAGGCGTCCTATGGCTACACCTTC. Protein: CASSLTLQASYGYTF.

The rearrangement uses TRBV6-2 or TRBV6-3 and TRBJ2-7; TRBD2 is a possible D gene (5 bases). Germline CDR1 is MNHEY and CDR2 is SVGEGT. Trimming took 0 bases from V and 3 from J, leaving 15 bases between them. CDR3 size: 16 residues. The CDR3 here is CASSYSSPQRSYEQYF. CDR3 DNA: TGTGCCAGCAGTTACTCAAGCCCCCAGCGGAGCTACGAGCAGTACTTC.